The 30 T cell receptor beta chains listed next were all sequenced from one sample in a study of cytomegalovirus exposure and HLA in healthy donors. The primer mix had 60 Vbeta and 13 Jbeta primers. The method was immunoSEQ multiplex PCR; TCRdb's version includes in-frame clones alone and lacks a portion of them. The sample lists under 130,000 clones, roughly three quarters occurring once. Sequencing was performed on PBMCs. These receptors originate from a man between 25 and 39 years old in good health and CMV-seronegative.

This chain uses TRBV9 with TRBJ2-3; 10 nucleotides align to TRBD2. Trimming at V came to 3 bases and at J to 6 bases, leaving 16 bases not matched to a gene. CDR3 length equals 18 residues. The germline V gene encodes CDR1 SGDLS and CDR2 YYNGEE. This CDR3 reads CASSEKTTLAGVRDTQYF. DNA of the CDR3: TGTGCCAGCAGCGAGAAGACGACGCTAGCGGGAGTCAGGGATACGCAGTATTTT.

The chain employs TRBV6-4 and TRBJ2-2; TRBD1 aligns across 8 bases. From germline, CDR1 is MRHNA and CDR2 SNTAGT. The V segment lost 5 bases and the J segment 6 bases; nucleotides outside the gene matches: 8. This CDR3 spans 15 amino acids. CDR3 nucleotide sequence: TGTGCCAGCAGTCAGACAGGGGTTGAATCCGGGGAGCTGTTTTTT. Translating gives CASSQTGVESGELFF.

This clone has a handful of counts. The chain joins TRBV18 to TRBJ2-7; 12 positions agree with TRBD2. Looked up from germline, CDR1 is KGHSH and CDR2 is LQKENI. J was trimmed by 7 bases and V by 6 bases; bases with no gene match: 13. The CDR3 contains 16 residues. CDR3 sequence reads: CASSPLASGRAQEQYF. The CDR3 nucleotides are TGTGCCAGCTCCCCCTTGGCTAGCGGGAGGGCCCAAGAGCAGTACTTC.

The chain has TRBV10-3 and TRBJ2-3; 8 bases are shared with TRBD1. The length of the CDR3 is 14 residues. The germline CDR1 and CDR2 sequences are ENHRY and SYGVKD. The V gene end was trimmed by 6 bases and the J gene end by 5 bases; junction bases not matched to a gene: 7. CDR3 nucleotide sequence: TGTGCCATCAGGGAGGACAGGGCGGGAGATACGCAGTATTTT. Amino acids: CAIREDRAGDTQYF.

This rearrangement joins TRBV7-2 to TRBJ2-3, with 10 positions matching TRBD2. Germline loops: CDR1 SGHTA, CDR2 FQGNSA. The CDR3 contains 16 residues. The V gene end was trimmed by 3 bases and the J gene end by 3 bases; junction bases not matched to a gene: 6. The CDR3 DNA reads TGTGCCAGCAGCTTCCGTCTAGCGGGAGCGACAGATACGCAGTATTTT. Protein product: CASSFRLAGATDTQYF.

The genes are TRBV6-4 and TRBJ2-1; D possibly corresponds to TRBD1 (6 bases). From germline, CDR1 is MRHNA and CDR2 SNTAGT. There are 13 residues in the CDR3. Trimming cost V 3 bases and J 9 bases, with 12 bases left between them. The CDR3 sequence is CASSEADRGEQFF. CDR3 nucleotides: TGTGCCAGCAGTGAGGCGGACAGAGGTGAGCAGTTCTTC.

The rearrangement joins TRBV7-9 to TRBJ1-1; maybe TRBD1 (6 bases). This CDR3 region has 14 residues. Trimming removed 5 bases at V and 7 bases at J, with 17 bases between. Germline V CDR1 and CDR2: SEHNR, FQNEAQ (reference sequence). The CDR3: CASSLLATGYEAFF. CDR3 DNA sequence: TGTGCCAGCAGCCTACTCGCTACAGGGTATGAAGCTTTCTTT.

In its sample, this clone was seen a few times. V and J are TRBV28 and TRBJ2-2, with D maybe TRBD1 (7 bases). Germline-derived CDR1 and CDR2 are MDHEN and SYDVKM. With 6 bases removed from V and 3 bases from J, the gap between germline ends came to 17 bases. There are 16 residues in the CDR3. The CDR3 nucleotides read TGTGCCAGCAGCCCGTTCACAGGGGAGGACACCGGGGAGCTGTTTTTT. It encodes CASSPFTGEDTGELFF. Based on the CDR3 plus reference TRBV28 and TRBJ2-2, the full variable domain is DVKVTQSSRYLVKRTGEKVFLECVQDMDHENMFWYRQDPGLGLRLIYFSYDVKMKEKGDIPEGYSVSREKKERFSLILESASTNQTSMYLCASSPFTGEDTGELFFGEGSRLTVL.

The chain is built from TRBV6-5 and TRBJ1-6; D is perhaps TRBD1 (6 bases). Germline CDR1 and CDR2: MNHEY and SVGAGI. The CDR3 is 14 amino acids. V was cut by 10 bases and J by 4 bases, with 14 bases left in between. The CDR3 nucleotides read TGTGCCACGGCCCCCGGACAGTATAATTCACCCCTCCACTTT. Translation gives CATAPGQYNSPLHF.

This chain joins TRBV18 and TRBJ1-1; D gene unclear. Germline V CDR1 and CDR2: KGHSH, LQKENI. Deletions cut 4 bases from V and 0 bases from J, with 9 bases between. The CDR3 consists of 14 residues. CDR3 sequence (DNA): TGTGCCAGCTCACTCGACATGTTGAACACTGAAGCTTTCTTT. Translation gives CASSLDMLNTEAFF.

This clone showed up just a few times. V usage is TRBV13 and J usage is TRBJ1-1, with D possibly TRBD1 on 5 matching bases. Germline lookup yields CDR1 PRHDT and CDR2 FYEKMQ (reference sequence). The CDR3 has 13 amino acids. Trimming pared 2 bases from V and 4 bases from J, leaving 8 bases between. The CDR3 spells CASSLSGGTEAFF. The CDR3 nucleotides read TGTGCCAGCAGCTTAAGCGGGGGCACTGAAGCTTTCTTT.

V usage is TRBV4-2 and J usage is TRBJ2-1; 7 positions match TRBD2. The CDR3 runs to 15 residues. The ends lost 0 bases at V and 2 bases at J; junction bases unmatched: 1. Germline CDR1 and CDR2: LGHNA and YNFKEQ. This chain's CDR3 is CASSQELAPYNEQFF. The CDR3 nucleotides read TGTGCCAGCAGCCAAGAACTAGCGCCCTACAATGAGCAGTTCTTC.

This clone appeared once. The chain links TRBV5-1 to TRBJ1-4; 9 bases are a match to TRBD1. Germline values: CDR1 SGHRS, CDR2 YFSETQ. The CDR3 totals 15 residues. J gave up 7 bases and V 4 bases, and 8 bases lay outside the gene matches. CDR3 sequence (DNA): TGCGCCAGCAGCCCAGGACAGGGGCGAAGTGAAAAACTGTTTTTT. Protein sequence: CASSPGQGRSEKLFF.

The CDR3 nucleotides read TGCAGCGTGAGGTCCGGGACAGCTAACACTGAAGCTTTCTTT. The encoded protein is CSVRSGTANTEAFF. This chain links TRBV29-1 with TRBJ1-1, with 7 bases matching TRBD1. The CDR3 sequence is 14 residues long. Germline V gene sequence: CDR1 SQVTM, CDR2 ANQGSEA. V dropped 6 bases and J dropped 2; count of bases not matched to a gene: 9.

The chain has TRBV5-8 and TRBJ1-2, with TRBD1 matching over 8 bases. The germline CDR1 and CDR2 sequences are SGHTS and YDEGEE. CDR3 length: 16 amino acids. V lost 4 bases and J lost 8; bases outside the gene matches: 16. In DNA form, the CDR3 reads TGTGCCAGCAGCCTAGGAACGACAGGGGAGATTGGGGGCTACACCTTC. It is translated as CASSLGTTGEIGGYTF.

The V call is TRBV6-1, the J call TRBJ2-3; 7 positions match TRBD2. Unmatched junction bases numbered 13, after V lost 7 bases and J lost 6 bases. There are 15 residues in the CDR3. Germline-derived CDR1 and CDR2 are MNHNS and SASEGT. The CDR3 reads CASTRMGGSGDTQYF. The CDR3 DNA follows: TGTGCCAGCACCCGAATGGGCGGGAGTGGGGATACGCAGTATTTT.

The gene calls are TRBV19 and TRBJ2-3; D may be TRBD2 (5 bases). Trimming pared 3 bases from V and 5 bases from J, leaving 15 bases between. There are 15 residues in the CDR3. Germline V gene lookup returns CDR1 LNHDA and CDR2 SQIVND (reference sequence). Written as DNA, the CDR3 is TGTGCCAGTAGTATTCCAGCGGCCCTGAGAGATACGCAGTATTTT. Encoded protein: CASSIPAALRDTQYF.

This rearrangement joins TRBV5-1 to TRBJ2-7; 8 bases agree with TRBD1. Trimming took 1 base from V and 6 from J; bases not matched to a gene: 6. The CDR3 loop spans 14 amino acids. CDR1 is SGHRS, CDR2 YFSETQ, per germline. The CDR3 DNA reads TGCGCCAGCAGCTTGCCCAGGGGGCTCTCCGAGCAGTACTTC. It yields the protein CASSLPRGLSEQYF.

The chain joins TRBV29-1 to TRBJ2-7, with D unclear. Trimming pared 6 bases from V and 2 bases from J, leaving 11 bases between. This CDR3 has 12 residues. The germline V gene has CDR1 SQVTM and CDR2 ANQGSEA. The CDR3 DNA reads as TGCAGCGTCCTGTTGTCAGCCTACGAGCAGTACTTC. Its protein is CSVLLSAYEQYF.

The chain combines TRBV19 with TRBJ2-1; 8 bases are shared with TRBD2. Germline-derived CDR1 and CDR2 are LNHDA and SQIVND (reference sequence). The CDR3 has 14 amino acids. Trimming took 1 base from V and 6 from J; bases not matched to a gene: 2. CDR3: CASSIGGLANEQFF. DNA of the CDR3: TGTGCCAGTAGTATAGGTGGACTAGCCAATGAGCAGTTCTTC.

Note on this clone: Compared with germline, one end of the junction differs, possibly owing to a read error. The chain is built from TRBV7-9 and TRBJ1-2, with a weak D call TRBD1 (5 bases). CDR1 is SEHNR, CDR2 FQNEAQ, per germline (reference sequence). The CDR3 has 16 amino acids. CDR3 nucleotide sequence: TGTTCCAGCAGCTCAACAGTTCCCCGGGGGGGTTATGGCTACACCTTC. Amino acids: CSSSSTVPRGGYGYTF.

The V and J genes are TRBV29-1 and TRBJ2-4, with 14 bases that match TRBD2. The CDR3 is 16 residues long. The ends lost 7 bases at V and 4 bases at J; junction bases unmatched: 9. Germline-derived CDR1 and CDR2 are SQVTM and ANQGSEA. CDR3 DNA: TGCAGCGCGGGGACTAGCGGGAGCATAACGAAAAACATTCAGTACTTC. Protein product: CSAGTSGSITKNIQYF.

CDR3 residues: CASSHGLAGGSEQYF. The DNA for the CDR3 is TGCGCCAGCAGCCATGGACTAGCGGGAGGTTCCGAGCAGTACTTC. The rearrangement joins TRBV4-1 to TRBJ2-7; 14 nucleotides line up with TRBD2. V shed 3 bases, J shed 6 bases, and the junction held 4 bases outside the gene matches. CDR1 and CDR2 from the germline V gene are MGHRA and YSYEKL. The CDR3 runs 15 residues.

The CDR3 sequence: CASQTGYNEQFF. As DNA, the CDR3 is TGTGCCAGCCAAACGGGGTACAATGAGCAGTTCTTC. The chain links TRBV7-9 to TRBJ2-1; TRBD2 might be the D (5 bases). CDR1 and CDR2 from the germline V gene are SEHNR and FQNEAQ (reference sequence). CDR3 size: 12 residues. Trimming left V 8 bases short and J 4 bases short, with 9 bases between.

The genes are TRBV18 and TRBJ2-1; D gene uncertain. The CDR3 consists of 11 residues. The ends were cut back, 6 bases at V and 6 bases at J, with 6 bases in the middle. Germline V gene lookup returns CDR1 KGHSH and CDR2 LQKENI. CDR3 nucleotides: TGTGCCAGCTCTTGGCTCAATGAGCAGTTCTTC. It yields the protein CASSWLNEQFF.

This chain uses TRBV7-9 with TRBJ1-2, with a tentative D call TRBD1 (6 bases). The CDR3 covers 14 residues. V lost 3 bases and J 4 bases, leaving 12 bases between the germline ends. Germline lookup yields CDR1 SEHNR and CDR2 FQNEAQ (reference sequence). DNA of the CDR3: TGTGCCAGCAGCTTTTACAGGGAGATCTATGGCTACACCTTC. Its protein is CASSFYREIYGYTF.

In this sample, this clone turned up once. CDR3 nucleotide sequence: TGTGCCAGCAGCTGGGGGCAGGGGATTCTGAACACTGAAGCTTTCTTT. Translation: CASSWGQGILNTEAFF. The chain joins TRBV11-3 to TRBJ1-1, with D possibly being TRBD1 (6 bases). Germline values: CDR1 SGHNT, CDR2 YENEEA. V lost 4 bases and J 0 bases, leaving 15 bases between the germline ends. This CDR3 contains 16 residues.

This rearrangement joins TRBV30 to TRBJ2-5, with D hard to call. The last part of the DNA fits TRBJ2-7 better; the J call may be wrong. This CDR3 has 13 residues. The V gene's germline CDR1 is GTSNPN and CDR2 SVGIG (reference sequence). The CDR3 sequence is CAWSGQAYSEQYF. CDR3 DNA: TGTGCCTGGAGTGGCCAGGCCTATTCCGAGCAGTACTTC.

V gene TRBV11-3 combines with J gene TRBJ2-7, with 7 bases aligning to TRBD2. The V gene's germline CDR1 is SGHNT and CDR2 YENEEA. The CDR3 is 17 amino acids. With 0 bases clipped from V and 3 bases from J, the junction kept 11 bases outside the gene matches. The chain's CDR3 is CASSLDLNWEGHYEQYF. The CDR3 coding sequence is TGTGCCAGCAGCTTAGATCTTAATTGGGAGGGCCACTACGAGCAGTACTTC.

In this sample, this clone turned up a few times. The V and J genes are TRBV28 and TRBJ1-1, with TRBD1 as a possible D gene (5 bases). The CDR3 runs to 15 residues. Germline V CDR1 and CDR2: MDHEN, SYDVKM. Deletions cut 10 bases from V and 6 bases from J, with 24 bases between. Written as DNA, the CDR3 is TGTGCCATCAGCACACCCAGGGCTTCTTGGGCTGAAGCTTTCTTT. Translation gives CAISTPRASWAEAFF.